The clone carrying this T cell receptor beta chain was recorded only once. These data belong to a study of CD8 T cells in Susac syndrome. Germline V gene sequence: CDR1 MNHEY, CDR2 SVGEGT. The CDR3 extends over 12 amino acids. Trimming removed 6 bases from V and 4 bases from J; junction bases left unmatched: 2. The RNA, 0.5 to 1 ug, was put through reverse transcription using random hexamers. In TCRdb, the immunoSEQ multiplex PCR reads were re-called with MiXCR into one record per CDR3 protein. The profile shows about 90,000 distinct CDR3 sequences, about 96% of them singletons. This chain connects TRBV6-2 or TRBV6-3 to TRBJ1-2, with 7 positions matching TRBD1. The sequenced sample consisted of CD8+ T cells from PBMCs. The TCR was taken from a human donor with Susac syndrome. The CDR3 bases are TGTGCCAGCAGAGGGGACAGCTATGGCTACACCTTC. Protein: CASRGDSYGYTF.